This T cell receptor beta chain was documented in a study of radiotherapy plus CTLA-4 blockade in lung cancer. On the study more broadly: Disease control was achieved by over 25% of patients, and objective responses by about 19%. Broader study findings: There was expansion of tumor-derived TCR clones in blood after radiotherapy plus ipilimumab. Best predicting response, reportedly, were early blood T cell clone dynamics, with interferon-beta.

Focal radiation plus CTLA-4 blockade with ipilimumab was given to patients with chemo-refractory metastatic non-small-cell lung cancer. The data were produced by immunoSEQ multiplex PCR, yet TCRdb's version contains in-frame clones alone and is incomplete. The table has more than 95,000 clones, around 75% seen once. About this clone itself: Its target is not known.

V trimming: 6 bases; J trimming: 4 bases; junction bases outside the gene matches: 10. Germline assignment: CDR1 SGHRS and CDR2 YFSETQ. The CDR3 totals 14 residues. The clonotype comes from a human donor with non-small cell lung cancer who had a partial response to radiotherapy plus ipilimumab. The specimen was peripheral blood, collected from a patient treated with radiotherapy plus ipilimumab. The V gene is TRBV5-1, the J gene TRBJ2-7; 7 bases line up with TRBD1. The CDR3 DNA is TGCGCCAGCAACCCATCGGGACAGACGTACGAGCAGTACTTC. It is translated as CASNPSGQTYEQYF.